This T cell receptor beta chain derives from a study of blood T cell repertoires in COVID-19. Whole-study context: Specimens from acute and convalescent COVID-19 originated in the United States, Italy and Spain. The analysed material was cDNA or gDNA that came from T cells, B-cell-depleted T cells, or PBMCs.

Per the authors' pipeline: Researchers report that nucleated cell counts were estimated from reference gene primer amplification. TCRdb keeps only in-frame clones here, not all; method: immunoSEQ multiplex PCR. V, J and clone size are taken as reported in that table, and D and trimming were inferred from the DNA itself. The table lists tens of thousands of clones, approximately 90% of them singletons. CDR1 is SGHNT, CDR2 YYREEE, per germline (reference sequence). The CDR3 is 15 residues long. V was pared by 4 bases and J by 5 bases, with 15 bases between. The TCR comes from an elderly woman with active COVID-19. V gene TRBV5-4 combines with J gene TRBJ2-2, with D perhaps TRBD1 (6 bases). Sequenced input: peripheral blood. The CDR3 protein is CASSGKQQGTGELFF. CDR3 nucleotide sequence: TGTGCCAGCAGCGGGAAACAACAGGGAACCGGGGAGCTGTTTTTT.